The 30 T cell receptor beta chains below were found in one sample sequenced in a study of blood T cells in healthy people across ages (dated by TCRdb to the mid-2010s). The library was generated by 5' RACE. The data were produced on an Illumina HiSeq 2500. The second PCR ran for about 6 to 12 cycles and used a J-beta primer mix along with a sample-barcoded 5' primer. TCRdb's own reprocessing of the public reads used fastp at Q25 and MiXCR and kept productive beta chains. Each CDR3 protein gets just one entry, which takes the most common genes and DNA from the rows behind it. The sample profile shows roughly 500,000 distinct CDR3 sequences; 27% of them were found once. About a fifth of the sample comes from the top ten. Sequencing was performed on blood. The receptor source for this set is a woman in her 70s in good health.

This chain's CDR3 is CASSSTGVMNTEAFF. CDR3 DNA sequence: TGTGCCAGCAGCTCGACTGGGGTGATGAACACTGAAGCTTTCTTT. This chain uses TRBV7-2 with TRBJ1-1; D unclear. This CDR3 is built from 15 residues. Germline CDR1 SGHTA, CDR2 FQGNSA. The germline V and J ends were trimmed by 4 bases and 0 bases, with 12 bases remaining between them. Drawing the rest from reference TRBV7-2 and TRBJ1-1, the complete variable domain is GAGVSQSPSNKVTEKGKDVELRCDPISGHTALYWYRQSLGQGLEFLIYFQGNSAPDKSGLPSDRFSAERTGGSVSTLTIQRTQQEDSAVYLCASSSTGVMNTEAFFGQGTRLTVV.

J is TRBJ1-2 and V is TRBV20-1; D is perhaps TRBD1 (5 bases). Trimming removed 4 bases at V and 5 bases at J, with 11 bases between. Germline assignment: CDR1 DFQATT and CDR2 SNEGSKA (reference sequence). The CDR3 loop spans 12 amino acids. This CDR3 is CSAMETVYGYTF. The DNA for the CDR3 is TGCAGTGCTATGGAGACAGTATATGGCTACACCTTC.

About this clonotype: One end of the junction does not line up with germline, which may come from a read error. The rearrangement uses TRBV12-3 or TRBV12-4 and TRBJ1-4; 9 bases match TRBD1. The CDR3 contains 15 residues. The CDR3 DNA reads TGTGCCAGCAGTTTAACGGGACAGGGTTTTGAAAAACTGGTTTTT. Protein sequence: CASSLTGQGFEKLVF.

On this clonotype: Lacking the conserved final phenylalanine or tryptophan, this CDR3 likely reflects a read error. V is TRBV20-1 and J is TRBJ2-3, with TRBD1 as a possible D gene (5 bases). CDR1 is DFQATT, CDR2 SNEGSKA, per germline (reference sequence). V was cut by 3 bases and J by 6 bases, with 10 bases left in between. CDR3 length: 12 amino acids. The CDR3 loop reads CSARGRFDTQYS. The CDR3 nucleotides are TGCAGTGCTAGGGGGCGGTTTGATACGCAGTATTCT.

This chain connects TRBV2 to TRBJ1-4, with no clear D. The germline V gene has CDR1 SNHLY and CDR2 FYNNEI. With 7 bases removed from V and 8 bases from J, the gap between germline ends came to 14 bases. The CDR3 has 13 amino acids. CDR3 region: CASTYQVREKLFF. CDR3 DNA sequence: TGTGCCAGCACGTACCAGGTCCGAGAAAAACTGTTTTTT.

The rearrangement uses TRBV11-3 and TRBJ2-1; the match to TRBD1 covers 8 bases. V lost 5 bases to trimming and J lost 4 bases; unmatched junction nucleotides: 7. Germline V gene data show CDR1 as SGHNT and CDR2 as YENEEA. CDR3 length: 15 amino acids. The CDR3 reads CASSTPGTGYNEQFF. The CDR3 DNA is TGTGCCAGCAGCACCCCCGGGACAGGATACAATGAGCAGTTCTTC. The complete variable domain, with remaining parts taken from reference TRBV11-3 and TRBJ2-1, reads EAGVVQSPRYKIIEKKQPVAFWCNPISGHNTLYWYLQNLGQGPELLIRYENEEAVDDSQLPKDRFSAERLKGVDSTLKIQPAELGDSAVYLCASSTPGTGYNEQFFGPGTRLTVL.

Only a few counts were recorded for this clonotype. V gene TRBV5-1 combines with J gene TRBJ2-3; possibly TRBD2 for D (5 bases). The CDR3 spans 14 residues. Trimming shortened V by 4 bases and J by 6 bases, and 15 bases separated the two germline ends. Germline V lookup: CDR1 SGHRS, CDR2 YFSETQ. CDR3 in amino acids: CASSRTPARDTQYF. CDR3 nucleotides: TGCGCCAGCAGCCGGACTCCTGCAAGGGATACGCAGTATTTT.

The CDR3, as DNA: TGCGCCAGCAGCCAAGGGGACCGTCCCTACGAGCAGTACTTC. Residues: CASSQGDRPYEQYF. The chain employs TRBV4-1 and TRBJ2-7, with D possibly being TRBD1 or TRBD2 (5 bases each). The V end was cut by 1 base, the J end by 2 bases, with 9 bases between. Germline assignment: CDR1 MGHRA and CDR2 YSYEKL. The CDR3 contains 14 residues.

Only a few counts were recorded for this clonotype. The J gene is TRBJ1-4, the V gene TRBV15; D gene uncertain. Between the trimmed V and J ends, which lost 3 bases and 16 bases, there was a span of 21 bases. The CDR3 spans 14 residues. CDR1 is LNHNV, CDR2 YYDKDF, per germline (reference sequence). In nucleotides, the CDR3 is TGTGCCACCAGCAGCGACCTTGATGTGGGCCGGGGGTTTTTT. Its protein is CATSSDLDVGRGFF.

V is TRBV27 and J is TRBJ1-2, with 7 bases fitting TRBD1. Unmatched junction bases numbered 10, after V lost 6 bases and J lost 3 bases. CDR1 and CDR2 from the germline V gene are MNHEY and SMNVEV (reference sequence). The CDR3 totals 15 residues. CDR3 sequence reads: CASRKGGQDYYGYTF. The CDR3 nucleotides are TGTGCCAGCAGAAAGGGAGGACAGGATTACTATGGCTACACCTTC.

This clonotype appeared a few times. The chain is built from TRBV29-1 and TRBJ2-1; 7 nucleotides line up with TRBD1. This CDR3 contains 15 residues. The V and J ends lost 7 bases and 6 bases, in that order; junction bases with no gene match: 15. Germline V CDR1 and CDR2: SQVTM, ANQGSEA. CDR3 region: CSGNKGSGGRNEQFF. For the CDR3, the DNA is TGCAGCGGAAACAAGGGGTCAGGGGGACGCAATGAGCAGTTCTTC.

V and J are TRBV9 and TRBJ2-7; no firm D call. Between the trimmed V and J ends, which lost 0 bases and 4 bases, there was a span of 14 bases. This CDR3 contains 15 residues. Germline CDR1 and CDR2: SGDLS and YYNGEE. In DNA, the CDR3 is TGTGCCAGCAGCGTAGCCCCCCTGTTCAGTTACGAGCAGTACTTC. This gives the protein CASSVAPLFSYEQYF.

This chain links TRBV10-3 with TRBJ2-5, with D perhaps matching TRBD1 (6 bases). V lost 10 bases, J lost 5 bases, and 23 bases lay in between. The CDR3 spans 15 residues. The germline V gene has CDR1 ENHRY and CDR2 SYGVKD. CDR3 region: CATKDDTGWVETQYF. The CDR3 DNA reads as TGTGCCACCAAGGACGACACAGGGTGGGTCGAGACCCAGTACTTC.

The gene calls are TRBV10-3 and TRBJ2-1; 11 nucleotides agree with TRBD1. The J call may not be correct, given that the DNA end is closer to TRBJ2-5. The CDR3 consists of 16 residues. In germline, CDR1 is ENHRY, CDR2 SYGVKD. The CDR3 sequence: CAIKGQGANPKETQYF. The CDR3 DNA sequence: TGTGCCATCAAAGGACAGGGGGCTAACCCAAAGGAGACCCAGTACTTC.

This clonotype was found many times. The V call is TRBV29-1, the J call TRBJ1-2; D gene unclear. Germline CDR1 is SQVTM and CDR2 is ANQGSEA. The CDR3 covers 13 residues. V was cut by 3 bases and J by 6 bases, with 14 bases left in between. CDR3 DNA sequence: TGCAGCGTTGAGTCAGTGCCAGGAGATGGCTACACCTTC. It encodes CSVESVPGDGYTF.

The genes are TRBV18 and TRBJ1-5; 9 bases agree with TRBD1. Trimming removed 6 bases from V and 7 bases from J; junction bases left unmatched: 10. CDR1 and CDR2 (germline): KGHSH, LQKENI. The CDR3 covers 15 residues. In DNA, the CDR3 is TGTGCCAGCTCGTTTGGGACAGGGAGAAACCAGCCCCAGCATTTT. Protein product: CASSFGTGRNQPQHF.

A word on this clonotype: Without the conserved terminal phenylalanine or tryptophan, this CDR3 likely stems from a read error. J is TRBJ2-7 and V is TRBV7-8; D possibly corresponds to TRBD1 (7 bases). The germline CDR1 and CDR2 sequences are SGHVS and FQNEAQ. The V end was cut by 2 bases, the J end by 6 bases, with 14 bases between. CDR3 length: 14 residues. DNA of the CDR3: TGTGCCAGCAGCTTAAGGCAGGGGGGTTTCGAGCAGTACTCC. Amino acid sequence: CASSLRQGGFEQYS.

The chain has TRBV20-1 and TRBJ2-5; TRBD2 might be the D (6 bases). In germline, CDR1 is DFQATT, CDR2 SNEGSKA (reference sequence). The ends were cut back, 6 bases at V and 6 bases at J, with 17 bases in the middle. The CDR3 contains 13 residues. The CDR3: CSAWDSLSKTQYF. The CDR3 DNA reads TGCAGTGCGTGGGACTCACTATCCAAGACCCAGTACTTC.

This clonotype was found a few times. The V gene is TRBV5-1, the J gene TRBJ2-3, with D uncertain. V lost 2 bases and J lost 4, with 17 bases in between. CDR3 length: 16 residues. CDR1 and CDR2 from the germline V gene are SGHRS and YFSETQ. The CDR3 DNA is TGCGCCAGCAGCTTCCGTGTGTACGGTTCGGCAGATACGCAGTATTTT. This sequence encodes CASSFRVYGSADTQYF.

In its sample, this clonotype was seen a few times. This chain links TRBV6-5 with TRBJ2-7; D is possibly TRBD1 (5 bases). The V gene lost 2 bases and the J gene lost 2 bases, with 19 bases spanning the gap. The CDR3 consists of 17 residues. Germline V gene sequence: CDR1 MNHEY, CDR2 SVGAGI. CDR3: CASSYGVSTGFTYEQYF. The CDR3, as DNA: TGTGCCAGCAGTTACGGGGTATCAACAGGTTTCACCTACGAGCAGTACTTC.

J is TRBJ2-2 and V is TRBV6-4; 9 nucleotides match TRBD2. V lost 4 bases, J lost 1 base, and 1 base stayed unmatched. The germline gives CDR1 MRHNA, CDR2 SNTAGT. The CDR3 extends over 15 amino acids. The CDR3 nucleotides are TGTGCCAGCAGTGGGACTAGCGAGAACACCGGGGAGCTGTTTTTT. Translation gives CASSGTSENTGELFF.

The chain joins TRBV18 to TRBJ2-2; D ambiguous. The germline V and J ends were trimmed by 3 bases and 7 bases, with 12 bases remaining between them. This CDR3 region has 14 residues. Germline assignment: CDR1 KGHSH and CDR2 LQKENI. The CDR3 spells CASSPTPPGGELFF. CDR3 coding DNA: TGTGCCAGCTCACCGACTCCGCCGGGCGGGGAGCTGTTTTTT.

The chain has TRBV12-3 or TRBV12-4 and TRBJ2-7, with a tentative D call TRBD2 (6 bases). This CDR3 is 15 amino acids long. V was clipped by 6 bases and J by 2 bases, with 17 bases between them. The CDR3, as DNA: TGTGCCAGCAGCCCCCTTCGCGGGGCCGCCTACGAGCAGTACTTC. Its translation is CASSPLRGAAYEQYF.

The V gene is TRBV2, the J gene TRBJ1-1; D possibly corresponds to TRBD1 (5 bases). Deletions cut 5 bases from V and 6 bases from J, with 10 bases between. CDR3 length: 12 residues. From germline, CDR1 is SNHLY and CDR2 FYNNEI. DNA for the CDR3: TGTGCCAGCAGTAAGGGACGGCCTGAAGCTTTCTTT. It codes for CASSKGRPEAFF. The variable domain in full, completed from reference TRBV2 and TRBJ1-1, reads EPEVTQTPSHQVTQMGQEVILRCVPISNHLYFYWYRQILGQKVEFLVSFYNNEISEKSEIFDDQFSVERPDGSNFTLKIRSTKLEDSAMYFCASSKGRPEAFFGQGTRLTVV.

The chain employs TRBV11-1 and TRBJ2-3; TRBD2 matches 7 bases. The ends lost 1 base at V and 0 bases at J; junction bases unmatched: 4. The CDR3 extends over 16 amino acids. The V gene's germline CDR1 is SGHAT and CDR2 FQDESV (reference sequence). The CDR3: CASSLEAGTSTDTQYF. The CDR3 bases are TGTGCCAGCAGCTTAGAAGCGGGGACTAGCACAGATACGCAGTATTTT.

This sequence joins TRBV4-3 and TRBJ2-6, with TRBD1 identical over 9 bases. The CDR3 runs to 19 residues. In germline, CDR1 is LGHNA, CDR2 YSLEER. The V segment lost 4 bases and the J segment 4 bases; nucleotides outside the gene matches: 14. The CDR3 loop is CASSLETGGRPTGANVLTF. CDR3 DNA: TGCGCCAGCAGCCTCGAGACAGGGGGTCGACCTACCGGGGCCAACGTCCTGACTTTC.

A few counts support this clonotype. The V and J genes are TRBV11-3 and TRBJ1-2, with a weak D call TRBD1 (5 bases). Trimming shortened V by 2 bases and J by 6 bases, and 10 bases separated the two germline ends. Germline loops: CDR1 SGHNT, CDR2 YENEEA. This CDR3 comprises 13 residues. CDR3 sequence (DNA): TGTGCCAGCAGCTTAACTGGGACGGATGGCTACACCTTC. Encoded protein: CASSLTGTDGYTF.

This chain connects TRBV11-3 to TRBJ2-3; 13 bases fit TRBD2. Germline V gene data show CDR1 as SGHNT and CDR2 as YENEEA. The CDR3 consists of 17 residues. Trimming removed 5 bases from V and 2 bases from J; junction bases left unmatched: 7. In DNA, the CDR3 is TGTGCCAGCAGCGACCGACTAGCGGGGGGCACCACAGATACGCAGTATTTT. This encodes CASSDRLAGGTTDTQYF. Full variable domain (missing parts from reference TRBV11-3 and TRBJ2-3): EAGVVQSPRYKIIEKKQPVAFWCNPISGHNTLYWYLQNLGQGPELLIRYENEEAVDDSQLPKDRFSAERLKGVDSTLKIQPAELGDSAVYLCASSDRLAGGTTDTQYFGPGTRLTVL.

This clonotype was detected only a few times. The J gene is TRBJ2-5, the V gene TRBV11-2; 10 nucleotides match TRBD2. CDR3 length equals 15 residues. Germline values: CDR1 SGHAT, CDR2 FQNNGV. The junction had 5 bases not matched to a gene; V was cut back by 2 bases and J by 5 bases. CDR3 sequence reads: CASSLLAGERETQYF. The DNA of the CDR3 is TGTGCCAGCAGCTTACTAGCGGGGGAGAGGGAGACCCAGTACTTC.

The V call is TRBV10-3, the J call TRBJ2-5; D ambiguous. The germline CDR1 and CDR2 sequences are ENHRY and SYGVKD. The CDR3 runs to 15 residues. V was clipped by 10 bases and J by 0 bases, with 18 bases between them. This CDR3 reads CASARSDEYQETQYF. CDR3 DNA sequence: TGTGCCAGCGCAAGGTCCGATGAGTACCAAGAGACCCAGTACTTC.